This T cell receptor (beta chain) was sequenced for a study of T cells in Graves' hyperthyroidism and ophthalmopathy. Study conclusions and caveats: Clonotypes that were expanded in thyroid above 0.001 mostly appeared in blood too.

Germline V gene sequence: CDR1 SGDLS, CDR2 YYNGEE. With 2 bases clipped from V and 4 bases from J, the junction kept 3 bases outside the gene matches. This CDR3 comprises 15 residues. The TCR beta CDR3 regions underwent amplification using RNA transcripts as the source. Primed by the HTBI set, a first-round RT-PCR was run on the TCR CDR3. TCRdb fed the multiplex PCR reads into MiXCR, producing one record per CDR3 protein. The data contain fewer than 500,000 distinct CDR3 sequences, roughly 14% of them singletons. This clonotype showed up many times. Antigen specificity is unknown. The material sequenced was blood. This clonotype was sampled from a man younger than 35 with Graves' ophthalmopathy. The V gene is TRBV9, the J gene TRBJ1-2; TRBD1 matches 12 bases. In DNA form, the CDR3 reads TGTGCCAGCAGCGTCGGGACAGGGGGCGCCTATGGCTACACCTTC. It specifies CASSVGTGGAYGYTF.